This TCR beta chain stems from a study of OX40 agonist ivuxolimab in advanced cancers. Study overall: It was permissible to have had prior anti-PD-1, anti-PD-L1 or anti-CTLA-4 therapy, and around 43% had some. Findings of the study overall: Compared with others, partial responders at 0.1-3.0 mg/kg displayed clonal expansion among the lowest. In CD8+ T cells, expanded clones were on average more numerous than in CD4+.

This CDR3 comprises 13 residues. V lost 1 base to trimming and J lost 5 bases, with 8 bases between them. Germline loops: CDR1 SGHAT, CDR2 FQNNGV. The data were produced by immunoSEQ multiplex PCR, yet TCRdb's version contains in-frame clones alone and is incomplete. The table records under 45,000 clones, about 80% of them present only once. Details on this clone: Its target is not known.

The chain joins TRBV11-2 to TRBJ1-2; unclear D gene. Sample: CD4+ or CD8+ T cells sorted from blood, taken in a trial of the OX40 agonist ivuxolimab. This receptor was taken from an adult with an advanced solid tumor such as melanoma, head and neck, liver or kidney cancer. Here the CDR3 DNA reads TGTGCCAGCAGCTTAGGTCTCGAGTATGGCTACACCTTC. Amino acids: CASSLGLEYGYTF.